This T cell receptor beta chain was retrieved from a study of blood T cells in healthy people across ages. A second PCR of 7 to 11 cycles used a sample-barcoded 5' primer and a J-beta primer mix. TCRdb processed the 5' RACE reads anew with MiXCR; each CDR3 protein has one entry. The sample records some 1.5 million distinct CDR3 sequences, 28% being singletons. Study results and caveats: Older age coincided with a roughly linear decline in TCR beta diversity per million T cells.

About this clonotype itself: Its antigen remains unknown.

This receptor was identified in a woman aged 25 to 39 in good health. Sequencing input: blood.

The CDR3 DNA is TGTGCCAGCAGCTTAGTGGTGGCGGGACTAGCGACCGACAATGAGCAGTTCTTC. Protein sequence: CASSLVVAGLATDNEQFF. The chain employs TRBV7-6 and TRBJ2-1; 10 bases align to TRBD2. Trimming cost V 1 base and J 5 bases; bases outside gene matches: 11. CDR1 and CDR2 from the germline V gene are SGHVS and FNYEAQ. The CDR3 sequence is 18 residues long.